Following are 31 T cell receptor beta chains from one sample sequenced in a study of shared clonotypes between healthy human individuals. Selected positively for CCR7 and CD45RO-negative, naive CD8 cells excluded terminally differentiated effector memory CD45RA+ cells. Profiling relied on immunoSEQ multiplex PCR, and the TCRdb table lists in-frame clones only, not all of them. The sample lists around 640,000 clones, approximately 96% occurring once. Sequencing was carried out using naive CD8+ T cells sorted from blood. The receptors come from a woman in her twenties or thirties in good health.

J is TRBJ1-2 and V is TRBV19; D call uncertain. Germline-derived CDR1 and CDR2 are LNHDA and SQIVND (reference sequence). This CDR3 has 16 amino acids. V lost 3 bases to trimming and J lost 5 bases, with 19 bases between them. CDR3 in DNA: TGTGCCAGTAGTATCACAACAGCTCAGAGGTGGTATGGCTACACCTTC. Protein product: CASSITTAQRWYGYTF.

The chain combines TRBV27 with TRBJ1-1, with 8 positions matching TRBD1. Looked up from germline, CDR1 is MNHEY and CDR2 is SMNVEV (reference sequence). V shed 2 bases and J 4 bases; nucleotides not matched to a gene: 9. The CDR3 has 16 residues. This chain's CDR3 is CASSLQGAGGSTEAFF. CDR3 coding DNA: TGTGCCAGCAGTTTACAGGGGGCTGGGGGGAGCACTGAAGCTTTCTTT.

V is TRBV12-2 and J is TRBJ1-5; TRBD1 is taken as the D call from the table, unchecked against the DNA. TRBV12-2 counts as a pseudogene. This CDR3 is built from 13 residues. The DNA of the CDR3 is TGTGCAAGTCGCTTAGACCTGAGTGGGGACAAGCATTTT. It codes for CASRLDLSGDKHF.

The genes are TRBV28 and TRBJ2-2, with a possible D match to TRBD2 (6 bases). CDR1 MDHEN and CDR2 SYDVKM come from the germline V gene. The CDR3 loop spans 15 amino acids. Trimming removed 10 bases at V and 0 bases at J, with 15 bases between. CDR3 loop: CAIREEPANTGELFF. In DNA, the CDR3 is TGTGCCATCAGGGAGGAGCCCGCGAACACCGGGGAGCTGTTTTTT. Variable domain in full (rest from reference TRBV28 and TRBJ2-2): DVKVTQSSRYLVKRTGEKVFLECVQDMDHENMFWYRQDPGLGLRLIYFSYDVKMKEKGDIPEGYSVSREKKERFSLILESASTNQTSMYLCAIREEPANTGELFFGEGSRLTVL.

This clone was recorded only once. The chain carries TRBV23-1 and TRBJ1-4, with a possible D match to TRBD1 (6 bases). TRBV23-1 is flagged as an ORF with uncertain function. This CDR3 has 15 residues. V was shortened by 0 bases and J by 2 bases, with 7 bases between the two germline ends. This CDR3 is CASSQSQGTNEKLFF. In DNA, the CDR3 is TGCGCCAGCAGTCAATCACAGGGCACTAATGAAAAACTGTTTTTT.

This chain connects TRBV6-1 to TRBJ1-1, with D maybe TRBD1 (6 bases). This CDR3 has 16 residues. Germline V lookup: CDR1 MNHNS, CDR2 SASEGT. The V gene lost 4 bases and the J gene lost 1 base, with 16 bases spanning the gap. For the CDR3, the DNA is TGTGCCAGCAGTGGAGGGGAGAACAGGGCGAACACTGAAGCTTTCTTT. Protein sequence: CASSGGENRANTEAFF.

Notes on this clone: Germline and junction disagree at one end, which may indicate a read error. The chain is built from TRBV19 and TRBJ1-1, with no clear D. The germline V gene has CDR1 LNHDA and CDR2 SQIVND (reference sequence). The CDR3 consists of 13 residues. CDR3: CASSMEPSVIVLF. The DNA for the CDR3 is TGTGCCAGTAGTATGGAGCCGAGCGTGATTGTGCTCTTT.

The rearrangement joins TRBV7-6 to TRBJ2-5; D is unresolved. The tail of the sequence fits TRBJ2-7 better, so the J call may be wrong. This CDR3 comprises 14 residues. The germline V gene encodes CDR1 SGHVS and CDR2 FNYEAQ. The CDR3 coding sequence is TGTGCCAGCAGCTTAGTCCAGTTTTCCTACGAGCAGTACTTC. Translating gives CASSLVQFSYEQYF.

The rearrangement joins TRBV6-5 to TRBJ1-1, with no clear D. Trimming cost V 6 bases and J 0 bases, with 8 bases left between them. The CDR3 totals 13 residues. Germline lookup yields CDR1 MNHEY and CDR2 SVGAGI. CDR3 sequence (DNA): TGTGCCAGCAGCAGGATTATGAACACTGAAGCTTTCTTT. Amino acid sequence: CASSRIMNTEAFF.

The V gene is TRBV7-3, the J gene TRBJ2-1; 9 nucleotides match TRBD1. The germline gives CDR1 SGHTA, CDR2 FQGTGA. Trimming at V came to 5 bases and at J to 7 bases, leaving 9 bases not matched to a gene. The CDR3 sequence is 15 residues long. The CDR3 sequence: CASSHPGQGYNEQFF. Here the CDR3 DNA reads TGTGCCAGCAGCCATCCGGGACAGGGATATAATGAGCAGTTCTTC.

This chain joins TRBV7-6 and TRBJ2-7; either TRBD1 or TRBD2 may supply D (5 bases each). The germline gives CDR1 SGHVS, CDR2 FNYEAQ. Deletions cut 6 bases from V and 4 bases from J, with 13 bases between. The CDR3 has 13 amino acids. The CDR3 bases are TGTGCCAGCAGATTTCGGGGCGTTTACGAGCAGTACTTC. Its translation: CASRFRGVYEQYF. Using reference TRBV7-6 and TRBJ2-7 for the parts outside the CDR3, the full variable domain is GAGVSQSPRYKVTKRGQDVALRCDPISGHVSLYWYRQALGQGPEFLTYFNYEAQQDKSGLPNDRFSAERPEGSISTLTIQRTEQRDSAMYRCASRFRGVYEQYFGPGTRLTVT.

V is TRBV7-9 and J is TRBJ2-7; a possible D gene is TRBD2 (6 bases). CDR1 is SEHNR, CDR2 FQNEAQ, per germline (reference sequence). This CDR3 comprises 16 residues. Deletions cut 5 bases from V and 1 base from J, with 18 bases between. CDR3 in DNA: TGTGCCAGCAGCGCAGTGGGGGGTATCCAATCCTACGAGCAGTACTTC. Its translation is CASSAVGGIQSYEQYF. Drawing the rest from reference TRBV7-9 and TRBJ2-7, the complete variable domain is DTGVSQNPRHKITKRGQNVTFRCDPISEHNRLYWYRQTLGQGPEFLTYFQNEAQLEKSRLLSDRFSAERPKGSFSTLEIQRTEQGDSAMYLCASSAVGGIQSYEQYFGPGTRLTVT.

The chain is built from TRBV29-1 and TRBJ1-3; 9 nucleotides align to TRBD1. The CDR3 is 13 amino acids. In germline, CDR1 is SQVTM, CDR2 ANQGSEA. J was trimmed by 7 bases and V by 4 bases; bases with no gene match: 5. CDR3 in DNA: TGCAGCGTTGTGACAGGGGGTCTTAACACCATATATTTT. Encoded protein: CSVVTGGLNTIYF.

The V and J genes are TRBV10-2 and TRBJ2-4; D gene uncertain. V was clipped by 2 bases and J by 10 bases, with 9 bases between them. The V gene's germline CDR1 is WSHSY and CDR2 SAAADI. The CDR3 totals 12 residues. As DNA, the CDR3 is TGCGCCAGCAGTGAGGGGGTTTCGATTCAGTACTTC. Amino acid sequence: CASSEGVSIQYF.

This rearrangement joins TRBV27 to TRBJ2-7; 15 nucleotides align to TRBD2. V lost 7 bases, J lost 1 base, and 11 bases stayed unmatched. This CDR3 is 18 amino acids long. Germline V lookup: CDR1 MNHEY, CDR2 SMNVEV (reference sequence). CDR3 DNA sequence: TGTGCCAGCACCCCGGGACTAGCGGGAGGAGAGGCATCCTACGAGCAGTACTTC. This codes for CASTPGLAGGEASYEQYF.

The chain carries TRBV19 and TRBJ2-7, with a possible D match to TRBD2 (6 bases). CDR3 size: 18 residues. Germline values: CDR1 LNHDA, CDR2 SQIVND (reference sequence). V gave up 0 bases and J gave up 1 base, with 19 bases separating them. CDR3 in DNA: TGTGCCAGTAGTATAGATCTCGGAGGGCTAGCAGGGTCCTACGAGCAGTACTTC. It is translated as CASSIDLGGLAGSYEQYF. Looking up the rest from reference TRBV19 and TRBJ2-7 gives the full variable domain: DGGITQSPKYLFRKEGQNVTLSCEQNLNHDAMYWYRQDPGQGLRLIYYSQIVNDFQKGDIAEGYSVSREKKESFPLTVTSAQKNPTAFYLCASSIDLGGLAGSYEQYFGPGTRLTVT.

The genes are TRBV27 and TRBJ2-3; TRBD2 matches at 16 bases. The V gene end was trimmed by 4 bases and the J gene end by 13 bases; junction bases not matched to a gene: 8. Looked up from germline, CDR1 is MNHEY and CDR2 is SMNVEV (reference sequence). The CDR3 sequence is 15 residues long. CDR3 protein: CASSSGTSGRAHKYF. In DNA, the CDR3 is TGTGCCAGCAGTTCCGGGACTAGCGGGAGGGCCCATAAGTATTTT.

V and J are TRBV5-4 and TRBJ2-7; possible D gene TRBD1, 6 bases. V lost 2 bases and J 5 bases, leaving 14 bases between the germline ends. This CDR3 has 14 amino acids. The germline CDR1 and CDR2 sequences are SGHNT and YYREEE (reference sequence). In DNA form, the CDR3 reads TGTGCCAGCAGCTTTTCCGCAGGGGCAGACGAGCAGTACTTC. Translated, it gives CASSFSAGADEQYF.

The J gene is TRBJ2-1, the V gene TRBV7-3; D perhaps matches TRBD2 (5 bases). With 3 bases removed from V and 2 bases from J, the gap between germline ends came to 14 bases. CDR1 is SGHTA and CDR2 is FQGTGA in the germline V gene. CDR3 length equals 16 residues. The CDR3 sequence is CASSFEGADAYNEQFF. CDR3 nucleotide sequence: TGTGCCAGCAGCTTTGAGGGTGCCGACGCCTACAATGAGCAGTTCTTC. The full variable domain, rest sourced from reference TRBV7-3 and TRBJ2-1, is GAGVSQTPSNKVTEKGKYVELRCDPISGHTALYWYRQSLGQGPEFLIYFQGTGAADDSGLPNDRFFAVRPEGSVSTLKIQRTERGDSAVYLCASSFEGADAYNEQFFGPGTRLTVL.

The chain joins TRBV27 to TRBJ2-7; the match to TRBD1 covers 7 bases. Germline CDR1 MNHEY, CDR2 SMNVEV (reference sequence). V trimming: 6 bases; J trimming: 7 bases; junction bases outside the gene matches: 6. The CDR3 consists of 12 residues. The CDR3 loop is CASRATGFEQYF. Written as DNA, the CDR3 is TGTGCCAGCAGGGCGACAGGGTTTGAGCAGTACTTC.

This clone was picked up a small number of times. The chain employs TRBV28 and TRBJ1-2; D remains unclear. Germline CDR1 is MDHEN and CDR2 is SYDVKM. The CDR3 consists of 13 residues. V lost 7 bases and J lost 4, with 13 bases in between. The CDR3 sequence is CASTIDKSYGYTF. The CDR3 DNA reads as TGTGCCAGCACCATCGACAAAAGCTATGGCTACACCTTC.

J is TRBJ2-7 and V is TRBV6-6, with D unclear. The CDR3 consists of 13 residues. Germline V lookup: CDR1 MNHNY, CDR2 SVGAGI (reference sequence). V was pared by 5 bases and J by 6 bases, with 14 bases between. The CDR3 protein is CASSPFRVGEQYF. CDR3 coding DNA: TGTGCCAGCAGTCCCTTTAGAGTCGGCGAGCAGTACTTC.

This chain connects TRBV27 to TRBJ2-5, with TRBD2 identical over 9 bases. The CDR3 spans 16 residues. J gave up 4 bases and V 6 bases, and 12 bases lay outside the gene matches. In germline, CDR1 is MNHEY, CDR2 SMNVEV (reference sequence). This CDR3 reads CASRISGSWGIETQYF. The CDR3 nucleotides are TGTGCCAGCAGGATTAGCGGGAGTTGGGGTATAGAGACCCAGTACTTC.

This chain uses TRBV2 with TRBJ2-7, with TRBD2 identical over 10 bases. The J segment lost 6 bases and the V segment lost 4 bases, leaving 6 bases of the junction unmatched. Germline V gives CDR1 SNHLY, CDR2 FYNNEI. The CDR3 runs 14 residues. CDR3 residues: CASSVLAGVGEQYF. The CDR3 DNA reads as TGTGCCAGCAGTGTGCTAGCGGGAGTGGGCGAGCAGTACTTC.

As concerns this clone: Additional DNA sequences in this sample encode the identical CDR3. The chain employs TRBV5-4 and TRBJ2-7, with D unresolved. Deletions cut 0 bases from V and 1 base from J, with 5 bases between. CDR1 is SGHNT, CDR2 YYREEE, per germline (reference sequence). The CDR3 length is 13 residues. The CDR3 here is CASSLDESYEQYF. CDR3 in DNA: TGTGCCAGCAGCTTGGACGAGTCCTACGAGCAGTACTTC.

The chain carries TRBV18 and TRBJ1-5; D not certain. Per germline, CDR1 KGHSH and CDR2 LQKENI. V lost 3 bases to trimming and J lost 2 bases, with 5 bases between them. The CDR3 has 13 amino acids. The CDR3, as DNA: TGTGCCAGCTCACCTGATGGCAATCAGCCCCAGCATTTT. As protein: CASSPDGNQPQHF.

CDR3 nucleotide sequence: TGCGCCAGCAGCCACCTCCTAGCGGGAGAAAGCACAGATACGCAGTATTTT. The encoded protein is CASSHLLAGESTDTQYF. The chain employs TRBV4-1 and TRBJ2-3, with 10 bases matching TRBD2. This CDR3 comprises 17 residues. Germline V gene data show CDR1 as MGHRA and CDR2 as YSYEKL. Trimming cost V 3 bases and J 0 bases; bases outside gene matches: 6.

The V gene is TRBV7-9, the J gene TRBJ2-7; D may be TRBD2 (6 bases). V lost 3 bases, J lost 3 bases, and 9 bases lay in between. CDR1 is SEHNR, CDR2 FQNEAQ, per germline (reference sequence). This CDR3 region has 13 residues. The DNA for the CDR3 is TGTGCCAGCAGCTTCCCGGGAGACTACGAGCAGTACTTC. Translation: CASSFPGDYEQYF.

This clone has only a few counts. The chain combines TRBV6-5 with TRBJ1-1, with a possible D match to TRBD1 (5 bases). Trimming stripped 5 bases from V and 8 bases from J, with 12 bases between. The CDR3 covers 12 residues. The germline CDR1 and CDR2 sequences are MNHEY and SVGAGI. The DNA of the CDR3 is TGTGCCAGCAGTCTAGACGGGGGGGAAGCTTTCTTT. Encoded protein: CASSLDGGEAFF.

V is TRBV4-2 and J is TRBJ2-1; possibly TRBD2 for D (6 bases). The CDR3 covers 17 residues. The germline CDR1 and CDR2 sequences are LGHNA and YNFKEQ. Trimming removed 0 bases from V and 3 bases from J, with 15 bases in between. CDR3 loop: CASSQDWSSGGYNEQFF. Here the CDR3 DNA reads TGTGCCAGCAGCCAAGATTGGAGTAGCGGAGGCTACAATGAGCAGTTCTTC.

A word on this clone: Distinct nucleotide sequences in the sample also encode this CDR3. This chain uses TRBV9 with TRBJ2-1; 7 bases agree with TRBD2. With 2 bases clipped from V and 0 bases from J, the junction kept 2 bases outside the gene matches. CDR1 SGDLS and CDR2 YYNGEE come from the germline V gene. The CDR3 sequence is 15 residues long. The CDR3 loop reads CASSVWGGSYNEQFF. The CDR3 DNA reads TGTGCCAGCAGCGTCTGGGGGGGCTCCTACAATGAGCAGTTCTTC.